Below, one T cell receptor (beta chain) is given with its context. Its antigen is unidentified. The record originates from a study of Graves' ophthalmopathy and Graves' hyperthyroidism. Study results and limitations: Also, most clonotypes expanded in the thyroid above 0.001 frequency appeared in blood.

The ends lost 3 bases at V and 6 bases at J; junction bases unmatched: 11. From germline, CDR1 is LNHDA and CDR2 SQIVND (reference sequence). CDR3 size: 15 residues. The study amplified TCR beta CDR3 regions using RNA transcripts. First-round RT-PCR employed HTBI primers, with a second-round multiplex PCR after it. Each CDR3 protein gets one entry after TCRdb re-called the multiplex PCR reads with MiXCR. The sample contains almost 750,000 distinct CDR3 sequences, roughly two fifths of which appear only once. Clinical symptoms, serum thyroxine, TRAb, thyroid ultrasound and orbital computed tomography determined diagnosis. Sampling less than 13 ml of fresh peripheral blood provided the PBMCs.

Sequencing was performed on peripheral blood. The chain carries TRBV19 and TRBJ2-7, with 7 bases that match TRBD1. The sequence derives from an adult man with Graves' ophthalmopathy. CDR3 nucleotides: TGTGCCAGTAGTATCAACCTTTGGGACAGCGGCGAGCAGTACTTC. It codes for CASSINLWDSGEQYF.